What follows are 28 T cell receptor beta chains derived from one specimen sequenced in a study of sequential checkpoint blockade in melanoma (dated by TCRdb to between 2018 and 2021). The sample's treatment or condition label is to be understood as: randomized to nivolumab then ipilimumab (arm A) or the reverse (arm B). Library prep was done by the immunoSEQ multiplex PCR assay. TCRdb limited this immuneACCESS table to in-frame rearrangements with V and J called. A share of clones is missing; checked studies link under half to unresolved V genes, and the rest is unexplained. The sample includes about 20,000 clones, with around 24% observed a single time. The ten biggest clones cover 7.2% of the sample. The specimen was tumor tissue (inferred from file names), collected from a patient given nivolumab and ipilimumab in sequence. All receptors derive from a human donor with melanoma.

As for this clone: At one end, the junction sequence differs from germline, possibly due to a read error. In DNA form, the CDR3 reads TGTGCCAGCACCATGGCGGGGGGGACCCCGTACTTC. The encoded protein is CASTMAGGTPYF. The chain has TRBV12-5 and TRBJ2-5; 9 bases map to TRBD2. The V gene's germline CDR1 is LGHNT and CDR2 FRNRAP. CDR3 length equals 12 residues.

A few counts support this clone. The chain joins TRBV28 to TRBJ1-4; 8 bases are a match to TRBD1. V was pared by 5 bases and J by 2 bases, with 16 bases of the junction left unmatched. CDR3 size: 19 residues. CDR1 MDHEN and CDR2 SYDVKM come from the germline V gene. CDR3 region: CASSRSPRQGSLTNEKLFF. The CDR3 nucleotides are TGTGCCAGCAGTCGAAGCCCTCGACAGGGGTCCCTTACTAATGAAAAACTGTTTTTT.

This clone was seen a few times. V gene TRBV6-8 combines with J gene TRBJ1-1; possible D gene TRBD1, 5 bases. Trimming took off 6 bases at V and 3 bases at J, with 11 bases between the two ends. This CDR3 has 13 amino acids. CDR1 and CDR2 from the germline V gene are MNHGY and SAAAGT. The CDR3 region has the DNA TGTGCCAGCAGCCAGACAGAGTACACTGAAGCTTTCTTT. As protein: CASSQTEYTEAFF.

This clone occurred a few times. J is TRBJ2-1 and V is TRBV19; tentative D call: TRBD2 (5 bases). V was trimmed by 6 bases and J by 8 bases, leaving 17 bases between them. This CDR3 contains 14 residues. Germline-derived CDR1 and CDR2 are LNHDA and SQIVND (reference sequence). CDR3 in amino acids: CASSSGLGVDEQFF. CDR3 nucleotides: TGTGCCAGTAGCTCCGGTTTGGGAGTGGATGAGCAGTTCTTC. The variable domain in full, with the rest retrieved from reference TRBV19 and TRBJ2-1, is DGGITQSPKYLFRKEGQNVTLSCEQNLNHDAMYWYRQDPGQGLRLIYYSQIVNDFQKGDIAEGYSVSREKKESFPLTVTSAQKNPTAFYLCASSSGLGVDEQFFGPGTRLTVL.

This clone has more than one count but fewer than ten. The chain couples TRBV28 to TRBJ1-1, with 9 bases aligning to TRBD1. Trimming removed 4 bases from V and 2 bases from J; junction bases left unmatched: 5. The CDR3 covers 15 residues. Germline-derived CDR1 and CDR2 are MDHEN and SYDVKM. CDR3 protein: CASSSQTGGNTEAFF. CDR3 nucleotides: TGTGCCAGCAGTTCCCAGACAGGGGGAAACACTGAAGCTTTCTTT.

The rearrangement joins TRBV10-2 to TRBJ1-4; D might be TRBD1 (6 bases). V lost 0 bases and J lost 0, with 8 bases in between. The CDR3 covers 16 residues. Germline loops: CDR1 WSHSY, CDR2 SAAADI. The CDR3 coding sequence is TGCGCCAGCAGTGAGTCACAGGGCGCAACTAATGAAAAACTGTTTTTT. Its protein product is CASSESQGATNEKLFF.

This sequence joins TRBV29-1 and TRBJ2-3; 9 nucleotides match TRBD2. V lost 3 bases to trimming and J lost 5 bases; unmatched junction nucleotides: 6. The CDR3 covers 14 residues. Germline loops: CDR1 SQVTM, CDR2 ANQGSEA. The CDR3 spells CSVEGAGGLDTQYF. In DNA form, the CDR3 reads TGCAGCGTTGAGGGCGCGGGGGGGCTAGATACGCAGTATTTT.

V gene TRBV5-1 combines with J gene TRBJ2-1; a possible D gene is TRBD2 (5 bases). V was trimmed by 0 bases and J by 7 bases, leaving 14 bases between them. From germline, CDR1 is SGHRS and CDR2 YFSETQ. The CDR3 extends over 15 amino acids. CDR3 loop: CASSLDSGGSNEQFF. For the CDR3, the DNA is TGCGCCAGCAGCTTGGACTCGGGTGGGAGTAATGAGCAGTTCTTC.

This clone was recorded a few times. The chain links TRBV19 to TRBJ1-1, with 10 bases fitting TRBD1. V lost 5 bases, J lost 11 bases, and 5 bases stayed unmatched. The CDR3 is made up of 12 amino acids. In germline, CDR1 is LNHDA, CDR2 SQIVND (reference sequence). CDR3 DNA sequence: TGTGCCAGTAGTGGGGGACAGGGGTACGCTTTCTTT. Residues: CASSGGQGYAFF.

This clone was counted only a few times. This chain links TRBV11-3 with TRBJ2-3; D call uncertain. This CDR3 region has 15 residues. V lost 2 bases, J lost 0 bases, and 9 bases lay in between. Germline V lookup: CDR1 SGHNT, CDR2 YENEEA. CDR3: CASSLWLGSTDTQYF. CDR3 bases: TGTGCCAGCAGCTTATGGCTGGGAAGCACAGATACGCAGTATTTT.

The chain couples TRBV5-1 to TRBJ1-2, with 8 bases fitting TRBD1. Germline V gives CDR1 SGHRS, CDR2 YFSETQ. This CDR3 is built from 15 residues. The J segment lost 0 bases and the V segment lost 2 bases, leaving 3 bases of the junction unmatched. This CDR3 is CASSLGQGSNYGYTF. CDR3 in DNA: TGCGCCAGCAGCTTAGGACAGGGCTCTAACTATGGCTACACCTTC.

CDR3 residues: CASSSLGGMETQYF. CDR3 DNA sequence: TGTGCCAGCAGCTCATTAGGAGGGATGGAGACCCAGTACTTC. This chain links TRBV7-6 with TRBJ2-5; the D gene is possibly TRBD2 (6 bases). The CDR3 contains 14 residues. Germline V gene sequence: CDR1 SGHVS, CDR2 FNYEAQ. The V and J ends lost 4 bases and 5 bases respectively, with 14 bases between them.

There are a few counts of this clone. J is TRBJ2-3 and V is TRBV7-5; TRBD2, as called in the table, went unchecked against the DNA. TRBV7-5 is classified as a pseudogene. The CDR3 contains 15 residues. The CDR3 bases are TGTGCCAGCGGCGCAGGGACTACCCGCACAGATACGCAGTATTTT. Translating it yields CASGAGTTRTDTQYF.

The CDR3 spells CSVGGISTGELFF. In DNA form, the CDR3 reads TGCAGCGTTGGTGGGATTAGTACCGGGGAGCTGTTTTTT. The chain joins TRBV29-1 to TRBJ2-2, with D uncertain. The V end lost 4 bases, the J end lost 5 bases, and 11 bases lay between the germline ends. This CDR3 contains 13 residues. The germline gives CDR1 SQVTM, CDR2 ANQGSEA.

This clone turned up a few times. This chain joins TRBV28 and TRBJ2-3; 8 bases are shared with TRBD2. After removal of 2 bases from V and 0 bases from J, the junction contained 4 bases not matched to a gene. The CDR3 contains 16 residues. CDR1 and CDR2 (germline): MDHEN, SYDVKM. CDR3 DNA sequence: TGTGCCAGCAGTTTAAGGACTAGCCAGAGCACAGATACGCAGTATTTT. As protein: CASSLRTSQSTDTQYF.

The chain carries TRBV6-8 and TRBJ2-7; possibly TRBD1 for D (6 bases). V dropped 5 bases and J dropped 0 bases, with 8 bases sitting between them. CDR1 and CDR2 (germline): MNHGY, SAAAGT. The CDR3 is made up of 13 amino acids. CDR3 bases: TGTGCCAGCAGTCTACAGGGCTCCTACGAGCAGTACTTC. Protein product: CASSLQGSYEQYF.

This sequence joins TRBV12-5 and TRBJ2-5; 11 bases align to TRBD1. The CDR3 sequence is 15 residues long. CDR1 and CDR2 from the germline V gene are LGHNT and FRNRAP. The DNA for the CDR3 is TGTGCCAGCGGTCCAGGGACAGGGGGTAAAGAGACCCAGTACTTC. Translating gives CASGPGTGGKETQYF. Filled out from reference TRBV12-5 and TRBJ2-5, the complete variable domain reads DARVTQTPRHKVTEMGQEVTMRCQPILGHNTVFWYRQTMMQGLELLAYFRNRAPLDDSGMPKDRFSAEMPDATLATLKIQPSEPRDSAVYFCASGPGTGGKETQYFGPGTRLLVL.

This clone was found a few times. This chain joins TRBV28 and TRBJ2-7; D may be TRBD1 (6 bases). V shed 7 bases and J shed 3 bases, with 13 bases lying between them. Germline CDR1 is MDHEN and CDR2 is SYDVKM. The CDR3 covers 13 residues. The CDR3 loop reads CASTSQGLYEQYF. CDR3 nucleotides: TGTGCCAGCACAAGTCAGGGGCTCTACGAGCAGTACTTC.

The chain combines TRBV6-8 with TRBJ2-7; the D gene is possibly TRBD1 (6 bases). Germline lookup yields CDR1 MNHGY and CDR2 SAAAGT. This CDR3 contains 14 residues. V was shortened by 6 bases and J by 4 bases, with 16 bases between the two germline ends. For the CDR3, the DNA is TGTGCCAGCAGGCTGGGACAATGGGAATACGAGCAGTACTTC. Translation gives CASRLGQWEYEQYF.

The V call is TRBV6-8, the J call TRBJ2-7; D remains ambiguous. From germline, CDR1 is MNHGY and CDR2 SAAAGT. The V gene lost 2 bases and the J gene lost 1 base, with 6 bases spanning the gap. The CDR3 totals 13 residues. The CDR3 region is CASSYRSSYEQYF. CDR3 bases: TGTGCCAGCAGTTACAGGTCGTCCTACGAGCAGTACTTC.

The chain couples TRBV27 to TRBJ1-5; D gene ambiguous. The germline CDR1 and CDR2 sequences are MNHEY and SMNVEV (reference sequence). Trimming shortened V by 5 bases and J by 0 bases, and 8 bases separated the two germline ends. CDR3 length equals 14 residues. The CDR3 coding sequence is TGTGCCAGCAGTCCCGTCTCTAGCAATCAGCCCCAGCATTTT. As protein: CASSPVSSNQPQHF.

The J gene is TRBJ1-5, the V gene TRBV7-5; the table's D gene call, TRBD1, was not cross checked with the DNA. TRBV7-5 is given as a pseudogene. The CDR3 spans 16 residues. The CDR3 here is CASSLEGRGFNQPQHF. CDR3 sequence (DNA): TGTGCCAGCAGCTTAGAGGGCAGGGGATTCAATCAGCCCCAGCATTTT.

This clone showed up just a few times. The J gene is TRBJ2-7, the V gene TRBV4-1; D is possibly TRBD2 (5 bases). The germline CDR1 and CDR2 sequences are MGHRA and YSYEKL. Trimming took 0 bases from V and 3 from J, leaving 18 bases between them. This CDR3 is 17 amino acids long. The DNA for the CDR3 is TGCGCCAGCAGCCAAGATTTACCCGGGATGTTATTCTACGAGCAGTACTTC. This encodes CASSQDLPGMLFYEQYF.

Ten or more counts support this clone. CDR3 sequence: CASSQGRIQETQYF. The CDR3 DNA reads TGTGCCAGCAGTCAGGGACGGATACAAGAGACCCAGTACTTC. The V and J genes are TRBV11-3 and TRBJ2-5; TRBD1 or TRBD2 may be the D gene (5 bases each). Germline-derived CDR1 and CDR2 are SGHNT and YENEEA. Trimming left V 6 bases short and J 2 bases short, with 13 bases between. CDR3 length equals 14 residues.

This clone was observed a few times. The CDR3 nucleotides are TGTGCCAGCAGCGTAGGAAGCGGGAGTCCCCGGGCGCAGTATTTT. Translation gives CASSVGSGSPRAQYF. The chain employs TRBV9 and TRBJ2-3; 8 bases are shared with TRBD2. CDR1 and CDR2 from the germline V gene are SGDLS and YYNGEE. V shed 0 bases, J shed 10 bases, and the junction held 10 bases outside the gene matches. CDR3 length equals 15 residues. The full variable domain, with the rest looked up from reference TRBV9 and TRBJ2-3, is DSGVTQTPKHLITATGQRVTLRCSPRSGDLSVYWYQQSLDQGLQFLIQYYNGEERAKGNILERFSAQQFPDLHSELNLSSLELGDSALYFCASSVGSGSPRAQYFGPGTRLTVL.

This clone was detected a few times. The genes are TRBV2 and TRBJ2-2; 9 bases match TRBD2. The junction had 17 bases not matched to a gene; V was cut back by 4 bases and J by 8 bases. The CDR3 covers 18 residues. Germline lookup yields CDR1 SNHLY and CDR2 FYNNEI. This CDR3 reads CASSVGGRLAGTPGELFF. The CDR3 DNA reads TGTGCCAGCAGTGTAGGGGGTCGTCTAGCGGGAACACCGGGGGAGCTGTTTTTT. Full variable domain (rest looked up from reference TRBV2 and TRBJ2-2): EPEVTQTPSHQVTQMGQEVILRCVPISNHLYFYWYRQILGQKVEFLVSFYNNEISEKSEIFDDQFSVERPDGSNFTLKIRSTKLEDSAMYFCASSVGGRLAGTPGELFFGEGSRLTVL.

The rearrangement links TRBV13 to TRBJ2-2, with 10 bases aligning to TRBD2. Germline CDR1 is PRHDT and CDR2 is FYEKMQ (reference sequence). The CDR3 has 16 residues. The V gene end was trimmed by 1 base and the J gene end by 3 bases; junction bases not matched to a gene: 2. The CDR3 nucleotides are TGTGCCAGCAGCTTAGTAGCGGGAGGCTACACCGGGGAGCTGTTTTTT. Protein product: CASSLVAGGYTGELFF.

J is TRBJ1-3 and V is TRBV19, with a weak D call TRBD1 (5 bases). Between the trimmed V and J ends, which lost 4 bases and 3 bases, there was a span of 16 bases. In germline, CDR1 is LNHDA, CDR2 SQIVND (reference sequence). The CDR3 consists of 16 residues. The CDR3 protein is CASSRGLGNFGNTIYF. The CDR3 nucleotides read TGTGCCAGTAGTAGGGGCCTTGGGAACTTTGGAAACACCATATATTTT.